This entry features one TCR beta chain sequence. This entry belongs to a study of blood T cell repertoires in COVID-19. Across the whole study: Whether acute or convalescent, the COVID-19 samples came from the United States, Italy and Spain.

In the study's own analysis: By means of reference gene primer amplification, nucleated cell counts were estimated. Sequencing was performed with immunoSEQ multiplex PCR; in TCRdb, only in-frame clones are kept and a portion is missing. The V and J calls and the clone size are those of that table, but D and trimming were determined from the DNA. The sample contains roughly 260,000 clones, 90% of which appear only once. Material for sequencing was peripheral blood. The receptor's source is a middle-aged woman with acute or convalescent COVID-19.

CDR3 coding DNA: TGTGCCAGCAAATTGGGAGGGGGGGCCCTCAATGAGCAGTTCTTC. Protein product: CASKLGGGALNEQFF. This chain links TRBV11-2 with TRBJ2-1; tentatively, D is TRBD2 (7 bases). This CDR3 comprises 15 residues. Trimming cost V 7 bases and J 6 bases, with 19 bases left between them. Per germline, CDR1 SGHAT and CDR2 FQNNGV.